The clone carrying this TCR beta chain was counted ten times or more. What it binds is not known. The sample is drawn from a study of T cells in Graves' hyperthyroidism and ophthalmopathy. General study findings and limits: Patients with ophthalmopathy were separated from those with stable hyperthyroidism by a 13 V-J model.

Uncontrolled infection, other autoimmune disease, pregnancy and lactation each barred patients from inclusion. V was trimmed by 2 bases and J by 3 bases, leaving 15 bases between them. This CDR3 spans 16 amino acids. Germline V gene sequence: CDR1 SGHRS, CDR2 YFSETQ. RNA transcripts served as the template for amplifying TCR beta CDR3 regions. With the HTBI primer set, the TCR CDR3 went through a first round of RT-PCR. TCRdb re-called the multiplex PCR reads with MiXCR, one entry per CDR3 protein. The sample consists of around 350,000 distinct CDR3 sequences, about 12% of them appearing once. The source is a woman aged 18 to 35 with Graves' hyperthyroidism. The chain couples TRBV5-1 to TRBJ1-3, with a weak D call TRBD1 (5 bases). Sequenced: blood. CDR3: CASSLAGPGSGNTIYF. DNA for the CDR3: TGCGCCAGCAGCTTAGCGGGACCGGGCAGTGGAAACACCATATATTTT.